These 22 T cell receptor beta chains came from one sample sequenced in a study of control samples from healthy donors and cancer patients. Clones were read by immunoSEQ multiplex PCR, and TCRdb kept only the in-frame ones, dropping some. The table lists some 70,000 clones, 75% to 85% of them singletons. Sequenced input: blood. These receptors were obtained from a man in his sixties in good health.

J is TRBJ2-1 and V is TRBV25-1; weak D call: TRBD1 (6 bases). The V end lost 0 bases, the J end lost 8 bases, and 11 bases lay between the germline ends. CDR1 MGHDK and CDR2 SYGVNS come from the germline V gene. This CDR3 has 14 residues. The CDR3 protein is CASSEYPGVDEQFF. The DNA of the CDR3 is TGTGCCAGCAGTGAATACCCAGGGGTGGATGAGCAGTTCTTC.

This chain uses TRBV2 with TRBJ2-1; TRBD2 might be the D (7 bases). The germline gives CDR1 SNHLY, CDR2 FYNNEI. Trimming pared 6 bases from V and 4 bases from J, leaving 10 bases between. The CDR3 covers 13 residues. CDR3 protein: CASRRGLYNEQFF. The CDR3 coding sequence is TGTGCCAGCAGGCGGGGGCTTTACAATGAGCAGTTCTTC.

CDR3 nucleotides: TGTGCCAGCAGCACCCGGCGGAACCCCAAGGAGGGCTACACCTTC. This codes for CASSTRRNPKEGYTF. V gene TRBV5-4 combines with J gene TRBJ1-2; D is undetermined. Germline V gene data show CDR1 as SGHNT and CDR2 as YYREEE (reference sequence). V was pared by 4 bases and J by 8 bases, with 21 bases between. CDR3 length equals 15 residues.

The rearrangement joins TRBV2 to TRBJ2-1; 9 bases are shared with TRBD1. Germline V gene data show CDR1 as SNHLY and CDR2 as FYNNEI. The CDR3 sequence is 15 residues long. The junction had 9 bases not matched to a gene; V was cut back by 4 bases and J by 8 bases. The CDR3 reads CASSVGGQGFDEQFF. CDR3 sequence (DNA): TGTGCCAGCAGTGTGGGGGGACAGGGATTTGATGAGCAGTTCTTC. The whole variable domain, remainder taken from reference TRBV2 and TRBJ2-1, is EPEVTQTPSHQVTQMGQEVILRCVPISNHLYFYWYRQILGQKVEFLVSFYNNEISEKSEIFDDQFSVERPDGSNFTLKIRSTKLEDSAMYFCASSVGGQGFDEQFFGPGTRLTVL.

The chain uses TRBV30 and TRBJ1-3; D not resolved. CDR1 is GTSNPN and CDR2 is SVGIG in the germline V gene (reference sequence). The CDR3 contains 15 residues. V dropped 0 bases and J dropped 8 bases, with 17 bases sitting between them. CDR3 residues: CAWSVRPGGTDTIYF. CDR3 bases: TGTGCCTGGAGTGTACGTCCAGGCGGCACGGACACCATATATTTT.

The V gene is TRBV5-1, the J gene TRBJ1-4; TRBD1 aligns across 10 bases. Germline CDR1 reads SGHRS; CDR2 reads YFSETQ. Trimming cost V 2 bases and J 8 bases; bases outside gene matches: 15. The CDR3 has 18 residues. CDR3 sequence reads: CASSFGPPGQGVEEKLFF. In nucleotides, the CDR3 is TGCGCCAGCAGCTTCGGACCACCTGGACAGGGGGTTGAAGAAAAACTGTTTTTT. Using reference TRBV5-1 and TRBJ1-4 for the parts outside the CDR3, the full variable domain is KAGVTQTPRYLIKTRGQQVTLSCSPISGHRSVSWYQQTPGQGLQFLFEYFSETQRNKGNFPGRFSGRQFSNSRSEMNVSTLELGDSALYLCASSFGPPGQGVEEKLFFGSGTQLSVL.

V gene TRBV7-9 combines with J gene TRBJ2-1, with TRBD2 identical over 11 bases. The CDR3 has 18 residues. The junction had 14 bases not matched to a gene; V was cut back by 6 bases and J by 4 bases. The germline V gene encodes CDR1 SEHNR and CDR2 FQNEAQ (reference sequence). CDR3 residues: CASSSNSGRASYYNEQFF. CDR3 in DNA: TGTGCCAGCAGTTCTAATAGCGGGAGGGCCTCGTATTACAATGAGCAGTTCTTC.

The chain employs TRBV7-9 and TRBJ1-2, with D possibly matching TRBD1 (6 bases). CDR3 length equals 14 residues. V lost 5 bases, J lost 7 bases, and 17 bases lay in between. Germline CDR1 SEHNR, CDR2 FQNEAQ (reference sequence). The CDR3 nucleotides are TGTGCCAGCAGCCGCCAAGGGGGGGAGCCTGGCTACACCTTC. Protein: CASSRQGGEPGYTF.

This chain uses TRBV5-1 with TRBJ2-7, with D tentatively TRBD1 or TRBD2 (5 bases each). There are 14 residues in the CDR3. The germline V and J ends were trimmed by 0 bases and 6 bases, with 13 bases remaining between them. CDR1 and CDR2 from the germline V gene are SGHRS and YFSETQ. CDR3 amino acids: CASSLAEVGGEQYF. As DNA, the CDR3 is TGCGCCAGCAGCTTGGCCGAGGTTGGGGGCGAGCAGTACTTC. Supplemented by reference TRBV5-1 and TRBJ2-7, the full variable domain reads KAGVTQTPRYLIKTRGQQVTLSCSPISGHRSVSWYQQTPGQGLQFLFEYFSETQRNKGNFPGRFSGRQFSNSRSEMNVSTLELGDSALYLCASSLAEVGGEQYFGPGTRLTVT.

The genes are TRBV6-5 and TRBJ2-3; D may be TRBD2 (6 bases). V was pared by 4 bases and J by 0 bases, with 11 bases between. The CDR3 has 15 amino acids. Germline V lookup: CDR1 MNHEY, CDR2 SVGAGI. CDR3 nucleotide sequence: TGTGCCAGCAGTTCTAGCGTGCCTAGCACAGATACGCAGTATTTT. It is translated as CASSSSVPSTDTQYF.

There are a few counts of this clone. The genes are TRBV28 and TRBJ2-7, with 10 bases matching TRBD1. This CDR3 spans 15 amino acids. CDR1 MDHEN and CDR2 SYDVKM come from the germline V gene. V shed 5 bases, J shed 0 bases, and the junction held 4 bases outside the gene matches. The CDR3 loop is CASSQGTGDSYEQYF. The CDR3 region has the DNA TGTGCCAGCAGTCAAGGGACAGGGGACTCCTACGAGCAGTACTTC.

This clone was detected once. The chain recombines TRBV7-3 with TRBJ2-1; D gene ambiguous. Germline V lookup: CDR1 SGHTA, CDR2 FQGTGA. V lost 3 bases and J 0 bases, leaving 3 bases between the germline ends. CDR3 length: 13 amino acids. The CDR3 reads CASSLASYNEQFF. As DNA, the CDR3 is TGTGCCAGCAGCTTGGCCTCCTACAATGAGCAGTTCTTC.

The chain joins TRBV10-3 to TRBJ2-1; D perhaps matches TRBD1 (7 bases). The V and J ends lost 3 bases and 6 bases respectively, with 18 bases between them. CDR1 and CDR2 (germline): ENHRY, SYGVKD. The CDR3 consists of 16 residues. DNA for the CDR3: TGTGCCATCAGTGAAGGGGCGGGACAGATTAGCAATGAGCAGTTCTTC. Translation gives CAISEGAGQISNEQFF.

The gene calls are TRBV3-1 (or the pseudogene TRBV3-2) and TRBJ1-2; D ambiguous. CDR1 LGHDT and CDR2 YNNKEL come from the germline V gene (reference sequence). The CDR3 is 15 residues long. The V and J ends lost 3 bases and 5 bases respectively, with 16 bases between them. Written as DNA, the CDR3 is TGTGCCAGCAGCCAGGAATCCCATTATCCTTATGGCTACACCTTC. This gives the protein CASSQESHYPYGYTF.

This clone appeared once. The V call is TRBV29-1, the J call TRBJ2-1; D remains ambiguous. The CDR3 totals 14 residues. In germline, CDR1 is SQVTM, CDR2 ANQGSEA. Trimming shortened V by 3 bases and J by 0 bases, and 9 bases separated the two germline ends. The CDR3 reads CSVENWNSYNEQFF. Here the CDR3 DNA reads TGCAGCGTTGAGAACTGGAACTCCTACAATGAGCAGTTCTTC.

V is TRBV28 and J is TRBJ1-1; no clear D gene. The CDR3 consists of 14 residues. V was trimmed by 6 bases and J by 1 base, leaving 12 bases between them. The germline V gene has CDR1 MDHEN and CDR2 SYDVKM. For the CDR3, the DNA is TGTGCCAGCAGCGTCATAGTTGGGAACACTGAAGCTTTCTTT. This sequence encodes CASSVIVGNTEAFF. Full variable domain (missing parts from reference TRBV28 and TRBJ1-1): DVKVTQSSRYLVKRTGEKVFLECVQDMDHENMFWYRQDPGLGLRLIYFSYDVKMKEKGDIPEGYSVSREKKERFSLILESASTNQTSMYLCASSVIVGNTEAFFGQGTRLTVV.

This chain connects TRBV6-5 to TRBJ2-1; TRBD1 aligns across 9 bases. Germline loops: CDR1 MNHEY, CDR2 SVGAGI. The CDR3 is made up of 13 amino acids. With 5 bases clipped from V and 6 bases from J, the junction kept 2 bases outside the gene matches. CDR3 in DNA: TGTGCCAGCAGTAGGGACAGGGTCAATGAGCAGTTCTTC. Translation: CASSRDRVNEQFF.

The chain is built from TRBV5-1 and TRBJ1-1; D perhaps matches TRBD1 (5 bases). V was trimmed by 2 bases and J by 4 bases, leaving 15 bases between them. The CDR3 spans 15 residues. CDR1 and CDR2 (germline): SGHRS, YFSETQ. Here the CDR3 DNA reads TGCGCCAGCAGCTTTGACAGACGCAGCGGCACTGAAGCTTTCTTT. The encoded protein is CASSFDRRSGTEAFF.

The V gene is TRBV11-2, the J gene TRBJ2-5; D is ambiguous. The CDR3 runs 14 residues. The V gene lost 2 bases and the J gene lost 0 bases, with 7 bases spanning the gap. Germline V CDR1 and CDR2: SGHAT, FQNNGV. CDR3 loop: CASSLPGYQETQYF. The DNA for the CDR3 is TGTGCCAGCAGCTTACCCGGGTACCAAGAGACCCAGTACTTC.

This clone appeared a single time. The chain uses TRBV2 and TRBJ2-4, with D possibly being TRBD2 (6 bases). Trimming took off 8 bases at V and 9 bases at J, with 11 bases between the two ends. Germline CDR1 is SNHLY and CDR2 is FYNNEI. The CDR3 runs to 11 residues. The CDR3 protein is CASGGYGIQYF. CDR3 sequence (DNA): TGTGCCAGCGGGGGGTATGGCATTCAGTACTTC.

Many counts were recorded for this clone. CDR3 coding DNA: TGTGCCAGCGACGTGTCCAGGGACGGCTACACCTTC. Its translation is CASDVSRDGYTF. The chain employs TRBV2 and TRBJ1-2, with a weak D call TRBD1 (5 bases). The CDR3 is made up of 12 amino acids. Trimming left V 8 bases short and J 8 bases short, with 15 bases between. Looked up from germline, CDR1 is SNHLY and CDR2 is FYNNEI.

The chain links TRBV7-8 to TRBJ1-5, with a weak D call TRBD1 (6 bases). The CDR3 is 13 amino acids. V was clipped by 8 bases and J by 3 bases, with 11 bases between them. Germline V CDR1 and CDR2: SGHVS, FQNEAQ. The CDR3 DNA reads TGTGCCAGCGCCTGGGACAACAATCAGCCCCAGCATTTT. Translating gives CASAWDNNQPQHF.